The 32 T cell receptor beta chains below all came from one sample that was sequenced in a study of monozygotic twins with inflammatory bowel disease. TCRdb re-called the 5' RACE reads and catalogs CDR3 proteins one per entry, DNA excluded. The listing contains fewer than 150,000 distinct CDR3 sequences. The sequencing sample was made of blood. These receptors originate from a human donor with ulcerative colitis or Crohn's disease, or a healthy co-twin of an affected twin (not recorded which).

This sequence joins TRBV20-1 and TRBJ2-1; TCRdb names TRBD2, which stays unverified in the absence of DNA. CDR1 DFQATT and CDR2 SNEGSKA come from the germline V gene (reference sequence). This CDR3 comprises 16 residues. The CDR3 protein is CSARDRTSGSYNEQFF.

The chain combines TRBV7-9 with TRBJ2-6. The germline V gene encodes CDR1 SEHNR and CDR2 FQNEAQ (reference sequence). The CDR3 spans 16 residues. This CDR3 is CASSPPGDSGANVLTF.

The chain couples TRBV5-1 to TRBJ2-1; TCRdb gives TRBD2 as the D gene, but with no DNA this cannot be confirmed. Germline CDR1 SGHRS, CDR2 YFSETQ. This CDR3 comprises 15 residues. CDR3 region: CASSLLTSGLNEQFF.

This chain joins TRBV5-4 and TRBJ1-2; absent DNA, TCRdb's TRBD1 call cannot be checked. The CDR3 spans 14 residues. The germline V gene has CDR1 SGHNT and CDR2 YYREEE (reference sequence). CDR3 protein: CASRTGTGRYGYTF.

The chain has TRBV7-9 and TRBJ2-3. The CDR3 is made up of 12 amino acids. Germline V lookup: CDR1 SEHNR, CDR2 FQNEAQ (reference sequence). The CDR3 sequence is CASSLGPDTQYF. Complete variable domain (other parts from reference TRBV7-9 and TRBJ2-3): DTGVSQNPRHKITKRGQNVTFRCDPISEHNRLYWYRQTLGQGPEFLTYFQNEAQLEKSRLLSDRFSAERPKGSFSTLEIQRTEQGDSAMYLCASSLGPDTQYFGPGTRLTVL.

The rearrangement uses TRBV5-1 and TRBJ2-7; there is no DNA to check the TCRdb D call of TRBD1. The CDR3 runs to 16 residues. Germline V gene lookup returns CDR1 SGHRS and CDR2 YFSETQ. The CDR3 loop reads CASSPLTASSAYEQYF.

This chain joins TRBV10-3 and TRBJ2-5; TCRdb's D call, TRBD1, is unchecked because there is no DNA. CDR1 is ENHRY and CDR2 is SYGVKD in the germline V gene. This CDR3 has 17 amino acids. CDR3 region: CAISGSNGGRVRETQYF.

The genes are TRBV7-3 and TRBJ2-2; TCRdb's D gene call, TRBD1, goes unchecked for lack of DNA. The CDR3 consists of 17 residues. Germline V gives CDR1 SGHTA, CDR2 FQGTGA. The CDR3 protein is CASSLLRKGARTGELFF.

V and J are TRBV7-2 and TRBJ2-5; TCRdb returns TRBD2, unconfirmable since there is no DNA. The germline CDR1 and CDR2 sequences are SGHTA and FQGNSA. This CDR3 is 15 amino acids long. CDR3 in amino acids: CASSLRAGGSETQYF. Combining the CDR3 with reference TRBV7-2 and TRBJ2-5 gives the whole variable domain GAGVSQSPSNKVTEKGKDVELRCDPISGHTALYWYRQSLGQGLEFLIYFQGNSAPDKSGLPSDRFSAERTGGSVSTLTIQRTQQEDSAVYLCASSLRAGGSETQYFGPGTRLLVL.

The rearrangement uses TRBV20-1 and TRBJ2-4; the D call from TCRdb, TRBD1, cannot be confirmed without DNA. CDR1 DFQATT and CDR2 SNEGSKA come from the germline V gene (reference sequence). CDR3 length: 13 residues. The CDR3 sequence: CSATGTAKNIQYF.

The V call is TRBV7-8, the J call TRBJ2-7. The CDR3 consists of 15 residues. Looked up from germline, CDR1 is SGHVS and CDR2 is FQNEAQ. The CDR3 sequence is CASSRRGQSTYEQYF.

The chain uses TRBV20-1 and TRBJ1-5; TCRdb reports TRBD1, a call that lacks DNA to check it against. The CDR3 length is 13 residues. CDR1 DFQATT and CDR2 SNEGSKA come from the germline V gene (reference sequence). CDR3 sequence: CSARGQGGQPQHF.

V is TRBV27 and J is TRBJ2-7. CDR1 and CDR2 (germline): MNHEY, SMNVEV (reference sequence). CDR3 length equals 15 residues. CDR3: CASSLALGDSYEQYF.

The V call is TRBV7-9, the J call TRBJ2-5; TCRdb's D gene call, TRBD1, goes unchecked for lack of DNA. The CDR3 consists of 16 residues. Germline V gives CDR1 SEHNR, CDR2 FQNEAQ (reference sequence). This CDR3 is CASSLGGTGMGETQYF.

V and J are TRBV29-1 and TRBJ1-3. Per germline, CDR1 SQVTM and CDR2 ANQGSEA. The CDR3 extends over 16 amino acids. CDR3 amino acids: CSVEDVGDNFGNTIYF.

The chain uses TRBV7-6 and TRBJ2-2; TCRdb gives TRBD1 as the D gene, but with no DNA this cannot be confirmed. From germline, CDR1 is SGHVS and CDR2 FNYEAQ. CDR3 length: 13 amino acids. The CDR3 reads CASSLAPSGELFF. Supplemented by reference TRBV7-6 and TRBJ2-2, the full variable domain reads GAGVSQSPRYKVTKRGQDVALRCDPISGHVSLYWYRQALGQGPEFLTYFNYEAQQDKSGLPNDRFSAERPEGSISTLTIQRTEQRDSAMYRCASSLAPSGELFFGEGSRLTVL.

CDR3 loop: CSARDLVSYEQYF. This rearrangement joins TRBV20-1 to TRBJ2-7. The CDR3 has 13 residues. Germline CDR1 DFQATT, CDR2 SNEGSKA (reference sequence).

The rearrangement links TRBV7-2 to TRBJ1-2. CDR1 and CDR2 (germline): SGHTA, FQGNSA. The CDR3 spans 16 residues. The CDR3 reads CASSLYGSQSNYGYTF.

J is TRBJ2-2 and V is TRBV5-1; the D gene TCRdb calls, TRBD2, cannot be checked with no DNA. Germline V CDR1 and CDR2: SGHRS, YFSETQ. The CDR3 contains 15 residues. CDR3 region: CASSLLARDTGELFF.

This CDR3 is CASSFPAGRLYF. The chain links TRBV28 to TRBJ2-7; the TCRdb D gene call, TRBD1, has no DNA to confirm it. Germline V gene lookup returns CDR1 MDHEN and CDR2 SYDVKM. The length of the CDR3 is 12 residues.

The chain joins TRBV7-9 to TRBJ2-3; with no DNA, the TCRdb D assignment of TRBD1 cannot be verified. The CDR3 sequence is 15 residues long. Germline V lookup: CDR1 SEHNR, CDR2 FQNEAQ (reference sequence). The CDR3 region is CASSLQQGAGDTQYF.

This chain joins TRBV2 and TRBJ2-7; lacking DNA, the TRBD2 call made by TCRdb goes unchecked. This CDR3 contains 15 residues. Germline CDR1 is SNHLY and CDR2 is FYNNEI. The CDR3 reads CASSEARLAEYEQYF.

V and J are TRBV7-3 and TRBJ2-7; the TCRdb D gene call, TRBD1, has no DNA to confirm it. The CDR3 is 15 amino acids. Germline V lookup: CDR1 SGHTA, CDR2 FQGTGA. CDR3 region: CASSLRGGAPYEQYF.

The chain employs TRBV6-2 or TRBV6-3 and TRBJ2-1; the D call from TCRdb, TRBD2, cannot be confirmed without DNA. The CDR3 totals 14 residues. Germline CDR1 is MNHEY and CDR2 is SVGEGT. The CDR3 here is CASTLAGGPNEQFF.

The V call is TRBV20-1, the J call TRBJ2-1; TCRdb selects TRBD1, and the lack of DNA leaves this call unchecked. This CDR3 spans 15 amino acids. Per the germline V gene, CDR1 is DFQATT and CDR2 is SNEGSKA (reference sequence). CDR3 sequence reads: CSAPILAGDYNEQFF.

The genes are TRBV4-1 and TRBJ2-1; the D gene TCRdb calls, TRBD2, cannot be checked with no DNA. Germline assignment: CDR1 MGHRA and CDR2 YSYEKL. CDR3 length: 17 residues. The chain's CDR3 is CASSHAPGTSITYEQFF.

The CDR3 reads CASSLAPGGIYEQYF. This sequence joins TRBV5-1 and TRBJ2-7; TCRdb outputs TRBD1, but without DNA this stays unchecked. The germline V gene has CDR1 SGHRS and CDR2 YFSETQ. The CDR3 extends over 15 amino acids. Full variable domain (outside the CDR3, taken from reference TRBV5-1 and TRBJ2-7): KAGVTQTPRYLIKTRGQQVTLSCSPISGHRSVSWYQQTPGQGLQFLFEYFSETQRNKGNFPGRFSGRQFSNSRSEMNVSTLELGDSALYLCASSLAPGGIYEQYFGPGTRLTVT.

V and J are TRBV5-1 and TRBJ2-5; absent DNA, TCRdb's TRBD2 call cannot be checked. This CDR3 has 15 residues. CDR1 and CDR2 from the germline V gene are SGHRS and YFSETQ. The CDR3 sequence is CASRWGTSGAETQYF.

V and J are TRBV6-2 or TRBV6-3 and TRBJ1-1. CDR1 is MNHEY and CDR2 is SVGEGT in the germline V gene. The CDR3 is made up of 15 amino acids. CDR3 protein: CASSYALLRFTEAFF.

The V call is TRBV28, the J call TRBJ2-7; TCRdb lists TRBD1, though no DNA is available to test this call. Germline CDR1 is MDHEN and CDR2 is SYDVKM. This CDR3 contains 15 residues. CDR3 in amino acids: CASTDTGGTAYEQYF.

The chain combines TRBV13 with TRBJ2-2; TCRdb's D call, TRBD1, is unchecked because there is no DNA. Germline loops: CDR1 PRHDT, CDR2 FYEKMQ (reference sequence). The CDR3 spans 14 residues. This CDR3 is CASSPSRGAGELFF.

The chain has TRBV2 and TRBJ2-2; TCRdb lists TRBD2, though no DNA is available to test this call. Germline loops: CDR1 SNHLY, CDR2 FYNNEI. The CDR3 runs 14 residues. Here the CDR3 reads CASSGTGTTGELFF.